The 11 T cell receptor beta chains below were found in one sample sequenced in a study of shared clonotypes between healthy human individuals (dated by TCRdb to about 2020). The method behind the library was the immunoSEQ multiplex PCR assay. TCRdb retrieved this table from immuneACCESS and kept in-frame rearrangements only. Not all clones are present; in checked studies, unresolved V genes account for under half, and no reason is known for the remainder. The sample yields about 2 million clones; roughly 94% were counted once. About 0.13% of the sample lies in the top ten. Sequencing was done on a sample of naive CD4+ T cells sorted from blood. The sample's cell subset or site label, in plain terms: CD45RA+ positively selected. The receptors derive from a young man in good health.

A remark on this clone: Distinct nucleotide sequences in the sample also encode this CDR3. The V and J genes are TRBV5-4 and TRBJ2-6, with unresolved D. Germline CDR1 and CDR2: SGHNT and YYREEE (reference sequence). Deletions cut 2 bases from V and 0 bases from J, with 3 bases between. The CDR3 is 14 residues long. The chain's CDR3 is CASSLASGANVLTF. Written as DNA, the CDR3 is TGTGCCAGCAGCTTAGCCTCTGGGGCCAACGTCCTGACTTTC. Combining the CDR3 with reference TRBV5-4 and TRBJ2-6 gives the whole variable domain ETGVTQSPTHLIKTRGQQVTLRCSSQSGHNTVSWYQQALGQGPQFIFQYYREEENGRGNFPPRFSGLQFPNYSSELNVNALELDDSALYLCASSLASGANVLTFGAGSRLTVL.

The J gene is TRBJ2-7, the V gene TRBV4-3; 9 bases map to TRBD1. Germline V gene data show CDR1 as LGHNA and CDR2 as YSLEER. The ends lost 5 bases at V and 6 bases at J; junction bases unmatched: 8. The CDR3 sequence is 14 residues long. The CDR3: CASSEGDRVGEQYF. CDR3 bases: TGCGCCAGCAGCGAGGGGGACAGGGTGGGCGAGCAGTACTTC.

The chain is built from TRBV6-1 and TRBJ1-2; D is unclear. Germline loops: CDR1 MNHNS, CDR2 SASEGT. The CDR3 runs 12 residues. Deletions cut 4 bases from V and 6 bases from J, with 9 bases between. As DNA, the CDR3 is TGTGCCAGCAGTGCTACTAGGGATGGCTACACCTTC. This sequence encodes CASSATRDGYTF.

CDR3 protein: CASSPPGQDYYEQYF. The CDR3 bases are TGTGCCAGCAGTCCCCCGGGACAGGACTACTACGAGCAGTACTTC. The gene calls are TRBV6-5 and TRBJ2-7; TRBD1 matches at 8 bases. The CDR3 sequence is 15 residues long. With V trimmed by 5 bases and J by 3 bases, 9 bases remained unmatched. Germline values: CDR1 MNHEY, CDR2 SVGAGI.

The rearrangement joins TRBV6-6 to TRBJ2-1; the D gene is possibly TRBD1 (5 bases). The V gene lost 7 bases and the J gene lost 2 bases, with 12 bases spanning the gap. The CDR3 extends over 14 amino acids. Germline CDR1 is MNHNY and CDR2 is SVGAGI (reference sequence). CDR3 protein: CASTLTEPYNEQFF. CDR3 nucleotide sequence: TGTGCCAGCACTTTGACAGAACCCTACAATGAGCAGTTCTTC.

V gene TRBV5-1 combines with J gene TRBJ2-3; 9 bases line up with TRBD1. Trimming took 6 bases from V and 3 from J; bases not matched to a gene: 11. This CDR3 has 16 residues. Germline CDR1 reads SGHRS; CDR2 reads YFSETQ. The CDR3 region has the DNA TGCGCCAGCAATCCCCGGGACAGGGCAAGGACAGATACGCAGTATTTT. This sequence encodes CASNPRDRARTDTQYF.

The chain is built from TRBV6-5 and TRBJ1-6, with D possibly being TRBD1 (6 bases). Trimming left V 2 bases short and J 5 bases short, with 10 bases between. The CDR3 runs to 15 residues. Per the germline V gene, CDR1 is MNHEY and CDR2 is SVGAGI. DNA of the CDR3: TGTGCCAGCAGTTACGGGACACTAGATAATTCACCCCTCCACTTT. It yields the protein CASSYGTLDNSPLHF.

A note on this clone: Different DNA sequences within this sample yield the same CDR3. The rearrangement links TRBV19 to TRBJ2-2; D is unresolved. Trimming shortened V by 3 bases and J by 1 base, and 0 bases separated the two germline ends. CDR1 is LNHDA, CDR2 SQIVND, per germline (reference sequence). This CDR3 comprises 12 residues. The CDR3 protein is CASSMNTGELFF. The CDR3 DNA is TGTGCCAGTAGTATGAACACCGGGGAGCTGTTTTTT.

As to this clone: The sample holds other DNA sequences that translate to the same CDR3. The chain uses TRBV7-9 and TRBJ1-3; D not certain. Per germline, CDR1 SEHNR and CDR2 FQNEAQ (reference sequence). The V end lost 5 bases, the J end lost 4 bases, and 9 bases lay between the germline ends. The CDR3 covers 13 residues. CDR3 region: CASSQGLGNTIYF. CDR3 nucleotide sequence: TGTGCCAGCAGCCAAGGTCTCGGAAACACCATATATTTT.

This clone was seen a single time. V is TRBV30 and J is TRBJ1-5; D call uncertain. Germline CDR1 is GTSNPN and CDR2 is SVGIG (reference sequence). With 2 bases removed from V and 3 bases from J, the gap between germline ends came to 17 bases. CDR3 length: 16 amino acids. The CDR3 nucleotides are TGTGCCTGGAGTCCTCACCTCCCCAGTACCAATCAGCCCCAGCATTTT. Its translation is CAWSPHLPSTNQPQHF.

The V gene is TRBV30, the J gene TRBJ2-1, with D tentatively TRBD2 (7 bases). The germline gives CDR1 GTSNPN, CDR2 SVGIG (reference sequence). The germline V and J ends were trimmed by 0 bases and 5 bases, with 11 bases remaining between them. This CDR3 has 14 residues. DNA for the CDR3: TGTGCCTGGAGTGTCGGGGGGCTGAACAATGAGCAGTTCTTC. Translation gives CAWSVGGLNNEQFF. The variable domain in full, with the rest retrieved from reference TRBV30 and TRBJ2-1, is SQTIHQWPATLVQPVGSPLSLECTVEGTSNPNLYWYRQAAGRGLQLLFYSVGIGQISSEVPQNLSASRPQDRQFILSSKKLLLSDSGFYLCAWSVGGLNNEQFFGPGTRLTVL.